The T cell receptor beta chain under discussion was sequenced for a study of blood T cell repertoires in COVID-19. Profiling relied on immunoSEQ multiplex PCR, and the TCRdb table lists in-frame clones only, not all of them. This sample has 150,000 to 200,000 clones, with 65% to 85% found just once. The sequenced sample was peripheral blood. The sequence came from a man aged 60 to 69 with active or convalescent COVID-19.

CDR3 DNA sequence: TGTGCCGTCTCTAGCGGGCCCGGCAATGAGCAGTTCTTC. It encodes CAVSSGPGNEQFF. The chain couples TRBV11-3 to TRBJ2-1; the match to TRBD2 covers 8 bases. CDR3 size: 13 residues. Trimming took 11 bases from V and 6 from J; bases not matched to a gene: 9. CDR1 is SGHNT, CDR2 YENEEA, per germline.